This T cell receptor (beta chain) emerged from a study of spatial heterogeneity in lung cancer. Study-level background: Alpha-chain detections were consistently fewer than beta-chain detections among the sequences. Raw sequencing reads included, on average, more than 9.5 appearances of each unique TCR and UMI combination.

Regarding the study as a whole: How many expanded intratumoral alpha and beta TCRs were present tracked the tumor mutation count, which was a count of nonsynonymous mutations.

Judged by abundance, this clonotype is medium-sized. The target antigen is unknown. Time point: sample taken at primary tumor resection. Whole RNA, isolated from tumor, nontumor lung or frozen PBMC, was sequenced without prior sorting. TCR cDNA molecules each carried a unique molecular identifier. Using its own MiXCR run on the 5' RACE reads, TCRdb lists one record per CDR3 protein. The data show 2,900 or so distinct CDR3 sequences, with 4.5% to 6% seen just once and approximately 20% held by the top ten. Germline V gene sequence: CDR1 SNHLY, CDR2 FYNNEI. Trimming took off 4 bases at V and 2 bases at J, with 9 bases between the two ends. This CDR3 region has 14 residues.

Source: lung tumor tissue, taken at surgery. V gene TRBV2 combines with J gene TRBJ1-5; D might be TRBD1 (5 bases). The receptor was isolated from a male donor with early-stage non-small cell lung cancer. The CDR3 DNA follows: TGTGCCAGCAGTGGACAGACGGGCAATCAGCCCCAGCATTTT. This gives the protein CASSGQTGNQPQHF.